This passage covers 16 T cell receptor beta chains from one sample sequenced in a study of a mutant IDH1 vaccine in newly diagnosed glioma. The repertoire was sequenced with immunoSEQ multiplex PCR; TCRdb's copy has only in-frame clones and lacks some. The sample includes roughly 120,000 clones, roughly 75% of them seen just once. These receptors lack a known antigen. Time point: week 11, during vaccination. Doses comprised 300 ug of mutant IDH1 20-mer peptide each, plus topical imiquimod. Sequenced here: PBMCs, sampled from a glioma patient whose treatment included an IDH1 peptide vaccine. The source of these receptors is a man aged 35-49 years with glioma.

This clone was seen more than once but under ten times. The chain joins TRBV15 to TRBJ2-7; D unclear. This CDR3 is 16 amino acids long. CDR1 and CDR2 from the germline V gene are LNHNV and YYDKDF (reference sequence). Trimming cost V 0 bases and J 0 bases, with 12 bases left between them. CDR3 protein: CATSRDLKVTSYEQYF. The CDR3 bases are TGTGCCACCAGCAGAGACTTGAAGGTGACCTCCTACGAGCAGTACTTC.

V usage is TRBV9 and J usage is TRBJ1-4, with TRBD1 as a possible D gene (6 bases). Germline V gives CDR1 SGDLS, CDR2 YYNGEE. With 3 bases removed from V and 5 bases from J, the gap between germline ends came to 17 bases. CDR3 length: 16 residues. The CDR3 sequence is CASSARIGQRNEKLFF. The DNA for the CDR3 is TGTGCCAGCAGCGCCCGTATCGGACAGAGAAATGAAAAACTGTTTTTT.

The chain employs TRBV6-5 and TRBJ2-5; 15 bases are shared with TRBD2. The CDR3 totals 16 residues. With V trimmed by 2 bases and J by 5 bases, 3 bases remained unmatched. Looked up from germline, CDR1 is MNHEY and CDR2 is SVGAGI. The CDR3 nucleotides read TGTGCCAGCAGTTACGGACTAGCGGGAGGGCAGGAGACCCAGTACTTC. Protein: CASSYGLAGGQETQYF.

The V call is TRBV7-8, the J call TRBJ1-4; 8 bases fit TRBD1. The CDR3 sequence is 15 residues long. The V segment lost 4 bases and the J segment 8 bases; nucleotides outside the gene matches: 9. Per germline, CDR1 SGHVS and CDR2 FQNEAQ. CDR3 region: CASSWSGTGGEKLFF. The CDR3 DNA reads as TGTGCCAGCAGCTGGTCGGGGACAGGAGGCGAAAAACTGTTTTTT. The full variable domain, completed using reference TRBV7-8 and TRBJ1-4, is GAGVSQSPRYKVAKRGQDVALRCDPISGHVSLFWYQQALGQGPEFLTYFQNEAQLDKSGLPSDRFFAERPEGSVSTLKIQRTQQEDSAVYLCASSWSGTGGEKLFFGSGTQLSVL.

The chain employs TRBV19 and TRBJ1-6; tentative D call: TRBD1 (5 bases). The germline gives CDR1 LNHDA, CDR2 SQIVND (reference sequence). The length of the CDR3 is 14 residues. The germline V and J ends were trimmed by 6 bases and 10 bases, with 16 bases remaining between them. The CDR3 DNA reads as TGTGCCAGTAGACCCAGGGAAAATGGGTCACCCCTCCACTTT. As protein: CASRPRENGSPLHF.

The chain links TRBV5-1 to TRBJ1-1, with D possibly matching TRBD1 (5 bases). Germline assignment: CDR1 SGHRS and CDR2 YFSETQ. The germline V and J ends were trimmed by 4 bases and 4 bases, with 14 bases remaining between them. This CDR3 has 14 residues. DNA for the CDR3: TGCGCCAGCAGCCAAGCTAGGGGTGGCACTGAAGCTTTCTTT. Translating it yields CASSQARGGTEAFF.

The chain combines TRBV6-5 with TRBJ2-1, with D possibly TRBD1 on 6 matching bases. Trimming took off 6 bases at V and 6 bases at J, with 15 bases between the two ends. Germline values: CDR1 MNHEY, CDR2 SVGAGI. This CDR3 spans 14 amino acids. The CDR3 DNA reads TGTGCCAGCAGCCACAGGACAGTCGGCAATGAGCAGTTCTTC. Residues: CASSHRTVGNEQFF.

DNA for the CDR3: TGTGCCAGTAGTATCGGGGACAGGGGCAACAATGAGCAGTTCTTC. It specifies CASSIGDRGNNEQFF. V gene TRBV19 combines with J gene TRBJ2-1; 10 bases match TRBD1. The CDR3 runs 15 residues. CDR1 is LNHDA, CDR2 SQIVND, per germline (reference sequence). V dropped 3 bases and J dropped 5; count of bases not matched to a gene: 4.

This clone has at least ten counts. This chain uses TRBV19 with TRBJ2-1, with D uncertain. V was clipped by 5 bases and J by 6 bases, with 11 bases between them. The CDR3 length is 13 residues. CDR1 is LNHDA and CDR2 is SQIVND in the germline V gene (reference sequence). This CDR3 is CASSRTLSNEQFF. The CDR3 nucleotides are TGTGCCAGTAGTCGGACCCTATCCAATGAGCAGTTCTTC.

This chain connects TRBV10-3 to TRBJ1-3; possible D gene TRBD1, 6 bases. Trimming cost V 9 bases and J 2 bases, with 14 bases left between them. The CDR3 covers 14 residues. Germline V gene lookup returns CDR1 ENHRY and CDR2 SYGVKD. The CDR3 here is CAIGGFGTGNTIYF. CDR3 coding DNA: TGTGCCATTGGGGGCTTTGGGACTGGAAACACCATATATTTT.

V is TRBV18 and J is TRBJ1-5; possible D gene TRBD1, 6 bases. Germline V gene sequence: CDR1 KGHSH, CDR2 LQKENI. With 0 bases removed from V and 2 bases from J, the gap between germline ends came to 14 bases. The CDR3 extends over 17 amino acids. The CDR3 sequence: CASSPPSGAGRNQPQHF. The CDR3, as DNA: TGTGCCAGCTCACCACCGTCGGGGGCAGGGCGCAATCAGCCCCAGCATTTT.

V and J are TRBV2 and TRBJ2-7; 7 bases align to TRBD1. The V gene's germline CDR1 is SNHLY and CDR2 FYNNEI. The CDR3 contains 14 residues. V was clipped by 7 bases and J by 3 bases; unmatched bases: 9. CDR3: CASTVTGPLYEQYF. The CDR3 DNA sequence: TGTGCCAGCACCGTGACAGGGCCACTCTACGAGCAGTACTTC. Using reference TRBV2 and TRBJ2-7 for the parts outside the CDR3, the full variable domain is EPEVTQTPSHQVTQMGQEVILRCVPISNHLYFYWYRQILGQKVEFLVSFYNNEISEKSEIFDDQFSVERPDGSNFTLKIRSTKLEDSAMYFCASTVTGPLYEQYFGPGTRLTVT.

The chain employs TRBV18 and TRBJ2-1; a possible D gene is TRBD2 (6 bases). The V and J ends lost 0 bases and 10 bases respectively, with 19 bases between them. Germline CDR1 reads KGHSH; CDR2 reads LQKENI. The CDR3 totals 16 residues. Here the CDR3 reads CASSPPRGLRSREQFF. The CDR3 coding sequence is TGTGCCAGCTCACCACCGAGGGGACTCCGCTCGCGGGAGCAGTTCTTC.

The CDR3 is CASSQELGLAGKETQYF. The DNA of the CDR3 is TGCGCCAGCAGCCAAGAGTTGGGCCTAGCGGGAAAAGAGACCCAGTACTTC. The gene calls are TRBV4-3 and TRBJ2-5, with 9 bases matching TRBD2. The ends lost 0 bases at V and 3 bases at J; junction bases unmatched: 8. The length of the CDR3 is 17 residues. CDR1 and CDR2 (germline): LGHNA, YSLEER.

V is TRBV5-1 and J is TRBJ1-6, with 8 nucleotides matching TRBD1. Per the germline V gene, CDR1 is SGHRS and CDR2 is YFSETQ. Trimming cost V 4 bases and J 5 bases; bases outside gene matches: 5. The CDR3 runs 15 residues. CDR3 coding DNA: TGCGCCAGCAGCCCAGAGACAGGGGATAATTCACCCCTCCACTTT. Residues: CASSPETGDNSPLHF.

The chain couples TRBV4-1 to TRBJ2-7; TRBD2 aligns across 9 bases. The CDR3 consists of 15 residues. Germline trimming cut 3 bases from V and 12 bases from J; bases unmatched to any gene: 15. Germline CDR1 and CDR2: MGHRA and YSYEKL. DNA of the CDR3: TGCGCCAGCAGCCAGTTAGCGGGGGCCCTCGCGGGTCGGTACTTC. Translated: CASSQLAGALAGRYF.